Presented here are 2 T cell receptor beta chains from one specimen sequenced in a study of blood T cell repertoires in COVID-19. This table comes from immunoSEQ multiplex PCR, and its TCRdb copy is limited to in-frame clones, with some not included. The sample has 300,000 or so clones; around 90% are singletons. Sequenced input: peripheral blood. The source is a middle-aged woman with acute or convalescent COVID-19.

Concerning this clone: A much larger clone lies one base from this, so it may be a read error. The chain links TRBV5-6 to TRBJ1-1, with 8 bases aligning to TRBD1. Germline lookup yields CDR1 SGHDT and CDR2 YYEEEE. Unmatched junction bases numbered 4, after V lost 5 bases and J lost 4 bases. The CDR3 is 13 residues long. This chain's CDR3 is CASSFTGGTEAFF. CDR3 bases: TGTGCCAGCAGTTTTACAGGGGGCACTGAAGCTTTCTTT.

The sample holds one count of this clone. The genes are TRBV5-1 and TRBJ2-3, with D uncertain. Trimming took 0 bases from V and 6 from J, leaving 11 bases between them. The CDR3 is 14 residues long. Germline-derived CDR1 and CDR2 are SGHRS and YFSETQ. CDR3: CASSLVTETDTQYF. CDR3 nucleotides: TGCGCCAGCAGCTTGGTAACAGAAACGGATACGCAGTATTTT.